The entry that follows covers one TCR beta chain sequence. The sample originates from a study of blood T cell repertoires in COVID-19. Clones were sequenced by immunoSEQ multiplex PCR, and TCRdb holds only the in-frame ones, with some missing. The sample holds approximately 280,000 clones, 70% to 90% seen once. The germline V gene has CDR1 WSHSY and CDR2 SAAADI. V lost 5 bases and J 4 bases, leaving 11 bases between the germline ends. There are 13 residues in the CDR3. The sequence was obtained from a woman between 65 and 79 years old with acute or convalescent COVID-19. Source material: peripheral blood. The V call is TRBV10-2, the J call TRBJ1-1, with TRBD1 as a possible D gene (6 bases). CDR3 protein: CASSRQAGTEAFF. In DNA, the CDR3 is TGCGCCAGCAGTCGACAGGCAGGCACTGAAGCTTTCTTT.